This T cell receptor (beta chain) was captured by sequencing in a study of control samples from healthy donors and cancer patients. V was clipped by 2 bases and J by 4 bases, with 9 bases between them. The CDR3 has 14 amino acids. Per germline, CDR1 MDHEN and CDR2 SYDVKM. Using immunoSEQ multiplex PCR, the repertoire was profiled, and TCRdb retains in-frame clones only, with some absent. The sample has 50,000 to 75,000 clones; roughly 85% are singletons. This chain joins TRBV28 and TRBJ2-1; D gene uncertain. Material: blood. This receptor was obtained from a man aged 40-55 years in good health. CDR3 in amino acids: CASSLVAEYNEQFF. The CDR3 nucleotides read TGTGCCAGCAGTTTAGTCGCGGAGTACAATGAGCAGTTCTTC.